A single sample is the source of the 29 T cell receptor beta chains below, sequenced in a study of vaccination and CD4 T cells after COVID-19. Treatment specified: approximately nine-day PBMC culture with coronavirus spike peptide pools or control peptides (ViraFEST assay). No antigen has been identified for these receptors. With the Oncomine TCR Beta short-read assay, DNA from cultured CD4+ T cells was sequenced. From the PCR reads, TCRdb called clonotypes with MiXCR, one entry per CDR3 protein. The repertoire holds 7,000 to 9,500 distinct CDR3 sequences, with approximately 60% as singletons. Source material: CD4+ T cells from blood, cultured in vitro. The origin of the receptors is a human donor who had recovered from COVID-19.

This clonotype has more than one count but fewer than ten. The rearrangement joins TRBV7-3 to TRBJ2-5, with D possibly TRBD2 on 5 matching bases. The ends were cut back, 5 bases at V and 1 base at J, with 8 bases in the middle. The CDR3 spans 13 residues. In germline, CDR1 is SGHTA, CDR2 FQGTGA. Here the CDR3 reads CASSLGVQETQYF. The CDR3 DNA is TGTGCCAGCAGCCTCGGGGTCCAAGAGACCCAGTACTTC.

CDR3 protein: CASSPGHHPTDTQYF. The CDR3 DNA is TGTGCCAGCTCGCCCGGACACCACCCGACAGATACGCAGTATTTT. The rearrangement uses TRBV18 and TRBJ2-3; possible D gene TRBD1, 5 bases. This CDR3 spans 15 amino acids. The germline V gene has CDR1 KGHSH and CDR2 LQKENI. Trimming cost V 6 bases and J 3 bases, with 16 bases left between them.

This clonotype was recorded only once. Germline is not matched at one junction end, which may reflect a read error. This chain's CDR3 is CASRIGSSYEQYF. The CDR3 DNA reads as TGTGCCAGTAGAATAGGGTCCAGCTACGAGCAGTACTTC. The J gene is TRBJ2-7, the V gene TRBV19; D remains ambiguous. In germline, CDR1 is LNHDA, CDR2 SQIVND (reference sequence). The CDR3 is 13 residues long.

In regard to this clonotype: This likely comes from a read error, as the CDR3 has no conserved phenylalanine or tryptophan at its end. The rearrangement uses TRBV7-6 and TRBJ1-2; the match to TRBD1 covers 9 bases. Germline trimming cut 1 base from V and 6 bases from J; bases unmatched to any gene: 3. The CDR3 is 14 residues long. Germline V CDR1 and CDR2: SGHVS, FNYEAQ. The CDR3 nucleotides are TGTGCCAGCAGCTTAGACAGGGGGCTGGATGGCTACACCTCC. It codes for CASSLDRGLDGYTS.

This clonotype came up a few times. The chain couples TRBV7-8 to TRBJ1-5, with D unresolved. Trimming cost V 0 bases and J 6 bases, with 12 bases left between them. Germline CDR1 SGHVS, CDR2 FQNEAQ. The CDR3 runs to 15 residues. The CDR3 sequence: CASSLARLGIQPQHF. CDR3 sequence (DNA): TGTGCCAGCAGCTTAGCGCGTTTGGGAATTCAGCCCCAGCATTTT.

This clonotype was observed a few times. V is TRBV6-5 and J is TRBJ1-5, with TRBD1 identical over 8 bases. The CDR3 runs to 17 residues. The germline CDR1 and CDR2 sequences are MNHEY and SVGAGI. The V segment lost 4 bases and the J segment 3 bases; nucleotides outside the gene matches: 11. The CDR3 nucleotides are TGTGCCAGCAGTTCAATTACCGGGACAGGCGTCAATCAGCCCCAGCATTTT. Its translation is CASSSITGTGVNQPQHF.

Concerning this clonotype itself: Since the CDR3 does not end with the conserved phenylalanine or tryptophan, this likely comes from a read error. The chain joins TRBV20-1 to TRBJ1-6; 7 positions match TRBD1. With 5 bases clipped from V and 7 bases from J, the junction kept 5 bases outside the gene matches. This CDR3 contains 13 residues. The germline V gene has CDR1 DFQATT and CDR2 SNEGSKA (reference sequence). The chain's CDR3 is CSAPDRVNSPLHS. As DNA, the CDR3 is TGCAGTGCTCCCGACAGGGTAAATTCACCCCTCCACTCT.

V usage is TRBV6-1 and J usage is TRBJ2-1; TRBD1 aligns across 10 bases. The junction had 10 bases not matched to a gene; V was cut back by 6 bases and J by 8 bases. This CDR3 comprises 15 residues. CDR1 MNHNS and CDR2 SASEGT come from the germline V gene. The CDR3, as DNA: TGTGCCAGCAGGAGAGGGGGGACAGGGGCCTATGAGCAGTTCTTC. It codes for CASRRGGTGAYEQFF.

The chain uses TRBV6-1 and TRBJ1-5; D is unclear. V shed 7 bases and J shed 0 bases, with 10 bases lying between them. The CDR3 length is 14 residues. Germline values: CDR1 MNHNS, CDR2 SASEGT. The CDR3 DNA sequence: TGTGCCAGCAACCACACTGATAGCAATCAGCCCCAGCATTTT. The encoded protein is CASNHTDSNQPQHF.

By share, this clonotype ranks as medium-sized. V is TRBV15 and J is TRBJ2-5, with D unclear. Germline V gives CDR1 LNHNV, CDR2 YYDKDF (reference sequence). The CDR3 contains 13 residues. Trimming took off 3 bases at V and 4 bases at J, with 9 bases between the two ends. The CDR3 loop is CATSSPARETQYF. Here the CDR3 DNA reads TGTGCCACCAGCAGCCCGGCTCGAGAGACCCAGTACTTC.

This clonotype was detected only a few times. The chain's CDR3 is CATAVGGGTGELFF. CDR3 coding DNA: TGTGCCACGGCCGTAGGCGGGGGCACCGGGGAGCTGTTTTTT. The chain uses TRBV10-3 and TRBJ2-2; 7 bases agree with TRBD2. The trim removed 10 bases at V and 4 bases at J, leaving 9 bases unmatched. CDR3 size: 14 residues. CDR1 and CDR2 (germline): ENHRY, SYGVKD.

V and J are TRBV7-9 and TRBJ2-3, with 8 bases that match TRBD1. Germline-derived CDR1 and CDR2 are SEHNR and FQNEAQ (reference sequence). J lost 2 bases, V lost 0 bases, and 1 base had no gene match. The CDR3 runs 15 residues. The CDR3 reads CASSLAGQDTDTQYF. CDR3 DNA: TGTGCCAGCAGCTTAGCGGGACAGGACACAGATACGCAGTATTTT.

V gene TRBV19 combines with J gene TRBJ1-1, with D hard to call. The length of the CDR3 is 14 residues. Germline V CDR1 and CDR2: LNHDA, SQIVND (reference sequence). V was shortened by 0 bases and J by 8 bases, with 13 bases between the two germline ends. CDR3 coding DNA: TGTGCCAGTAGTATAGATCGAACCCGGCAGGAAGCTTTCTTT. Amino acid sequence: CASSIDRTRQEAFF.

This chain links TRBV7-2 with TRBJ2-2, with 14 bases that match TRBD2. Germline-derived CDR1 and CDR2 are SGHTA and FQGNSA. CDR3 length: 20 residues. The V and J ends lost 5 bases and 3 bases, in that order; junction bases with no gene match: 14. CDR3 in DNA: TGTGCCAGCAGCCGATACACCTCACCGGGACTAGCGGGGGACACCGGGGAGCTGTTTTTT. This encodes CASSRYTSPGLAGDTGELFF.

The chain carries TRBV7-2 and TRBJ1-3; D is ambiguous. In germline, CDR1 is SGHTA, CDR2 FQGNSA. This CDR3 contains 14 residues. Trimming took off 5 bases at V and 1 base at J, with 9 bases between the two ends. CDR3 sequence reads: CASSERISGNTIYF. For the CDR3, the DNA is TGTGCCAGCAGCGAACGGATATCTGGAAACACCATATATTTT.

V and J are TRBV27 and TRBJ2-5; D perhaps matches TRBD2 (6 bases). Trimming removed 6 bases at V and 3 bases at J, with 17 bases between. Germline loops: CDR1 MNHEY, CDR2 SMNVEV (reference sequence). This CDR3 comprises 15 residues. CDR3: CASSFGAGLKETQYF. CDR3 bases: TGTGCCAGCAGCTTTGGGGCGGGGCTAAAAGAGACCCAGTACTTC.

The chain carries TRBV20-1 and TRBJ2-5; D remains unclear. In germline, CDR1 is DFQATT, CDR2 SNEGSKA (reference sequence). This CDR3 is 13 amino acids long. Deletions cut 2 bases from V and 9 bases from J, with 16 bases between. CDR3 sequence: CSARFSLKGAQYF. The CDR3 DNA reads TGCAGTGCTAGATTTTCCTTAAAGGGTGCCCAGTACTTC.

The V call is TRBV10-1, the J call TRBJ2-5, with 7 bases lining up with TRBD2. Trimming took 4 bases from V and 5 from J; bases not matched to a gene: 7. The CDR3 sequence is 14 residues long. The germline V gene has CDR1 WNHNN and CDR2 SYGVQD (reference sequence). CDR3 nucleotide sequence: TGCGCCAGCAGTGGACTAGCCGACCGGGAGACCCAGTACTTC. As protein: CASSGLADRETQYF.

The CDR3 reads CASSFGGPETQYF. In nucleotides, the CDR3 is TGTGCCAGCAGTTTTGGGGGGCCCGAGACCCAGTACTTC. V is TRBV12-3 or TRBV12-4 and J is TRBJ2-5, with D perhaps being TRBD1 or TRBD2 (6 bases each). V was cut by 3 bases and J by 5 bases, with 10 bases left in between. The length of the CDR3 is 13 residues.

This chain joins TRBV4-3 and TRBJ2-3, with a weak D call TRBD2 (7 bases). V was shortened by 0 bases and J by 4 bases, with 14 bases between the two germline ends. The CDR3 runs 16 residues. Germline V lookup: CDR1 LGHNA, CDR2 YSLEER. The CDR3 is CASSQDMGGLADTQYF. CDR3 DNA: TGCGCCAGCAGCCAAGATATGGGGGGGCTTGCAGATACGCAGTATTTT.

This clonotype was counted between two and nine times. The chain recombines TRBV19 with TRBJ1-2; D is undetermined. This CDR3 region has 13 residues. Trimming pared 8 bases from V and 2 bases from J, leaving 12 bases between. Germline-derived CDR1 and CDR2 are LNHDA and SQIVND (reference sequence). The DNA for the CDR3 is TGTGCCAGTCAAAGCGGGGAAAACTATGGCTACACCTTC. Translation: CASQSGENYGYTF.

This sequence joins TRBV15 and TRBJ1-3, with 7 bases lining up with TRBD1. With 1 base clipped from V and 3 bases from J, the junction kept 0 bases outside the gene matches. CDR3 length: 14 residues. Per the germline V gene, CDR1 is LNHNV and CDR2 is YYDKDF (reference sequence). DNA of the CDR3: TGTGCCACCAGCAGAGGGGACAGTGGAAACACCATATATTTT. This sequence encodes CATSRGDSGNTIYF.

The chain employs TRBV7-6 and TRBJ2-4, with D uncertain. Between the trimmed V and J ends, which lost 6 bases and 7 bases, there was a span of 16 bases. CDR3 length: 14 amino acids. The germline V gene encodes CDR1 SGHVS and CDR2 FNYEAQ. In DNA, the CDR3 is TGTGCCAGCAGAATGGGCCCAAACTCGAACATTCAGTACTTC. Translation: CASRMGPNSNIQYF.

The CDR3 protein is CASIPGQVGYGYTF. CDR3 DNA: TGTGCCAGCATCCCAGGACAGGTCGGCTATGGCTACACCTTC. V usage is TRBV6-1 and J usage is TRBJ1-2; 7 positions agree with TRBD1. CDR3 length equals 14 residues. Germline assignment: CDR1 MNHNS and CDR2 SASEGT. The trim removed 7 bases at V and 4 bases at J, leaving 9 bases unmatched.

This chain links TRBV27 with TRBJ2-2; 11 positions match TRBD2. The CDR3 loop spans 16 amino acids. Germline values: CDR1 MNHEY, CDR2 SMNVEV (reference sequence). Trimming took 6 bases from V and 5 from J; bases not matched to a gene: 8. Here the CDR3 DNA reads TGTGCCAGCAGGGCCGTAGCGGGAGGGCGGACCGGGGAGCTGTTTTTT. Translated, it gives CASRAVAGGRTGELFF.

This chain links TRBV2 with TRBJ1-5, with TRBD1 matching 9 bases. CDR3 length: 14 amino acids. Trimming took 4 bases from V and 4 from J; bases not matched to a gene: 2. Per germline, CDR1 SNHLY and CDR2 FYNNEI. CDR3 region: CASSGQGGNQPQHF. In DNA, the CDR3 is TGTGCCAGCAGTGGACAGGGGGGAAATCAGCCCCAGCATTTT.

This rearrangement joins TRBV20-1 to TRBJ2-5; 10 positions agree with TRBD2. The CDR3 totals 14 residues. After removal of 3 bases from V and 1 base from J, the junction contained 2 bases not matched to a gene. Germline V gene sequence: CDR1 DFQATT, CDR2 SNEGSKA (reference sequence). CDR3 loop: CSARVAGGQETQYF. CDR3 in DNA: TGCAGTGCTAGGGTAGCGGGAGGCCAAGAGACCCAGTACTTC.

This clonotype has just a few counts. The CDR3 DNA reads TGTGCCAGCAGGCTAGGGACAGGGAAGTATAATTCACCCCTCCACTTT. This sequence encodes CASRLGTGKYNSPLHF. The rearrangement uses TRBV27 and TRBJ1-6; 9 bases line up with TRBD1. J was trimmed by 4 bases and V by 6 bases; bases with no gene match: 7. Germline V gene lookup returns CDR1 MNHEY and CDR2 SMNVEV (reference sequence). The CDR3 runs 16 residues.

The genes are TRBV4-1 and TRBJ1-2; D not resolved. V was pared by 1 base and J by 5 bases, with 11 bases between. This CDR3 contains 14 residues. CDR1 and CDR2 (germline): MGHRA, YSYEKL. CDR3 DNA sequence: TGCGCCAGCAGCCAAGCGTCAAGTACTTATGGCTACACCTTC. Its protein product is CASSQASSTYGYTF.